What follows are 9 T cell receptor beta chains derived from one specimen sequenced in a study of T-cell reconstitution after alpha-beta-depleted transplantation in children. Unique molecular identifiers tagged the TCRbeta library. MiXCR, run by TCRdb on the PCR reads, gives a single entry per CDR3 protein. This table holds 97,000 or so distinct CDR3 sequences, 7.5% to 9.5% found once. This specimen consisted of PBMCs, obtained before TCRalphabeta/CD19-depleted stem cell transplant. The receptors were gathered from a boy between 2 and 10 years old with acute lymphoblastic leukemia, due to receive a stem cell transplant.

J is TRBJ2-7 and V is TRBV20-1; D uncertain. The CDR3 extends over 14 amino acids. From germline, CDR1 is DFQATT and CDR2 SNEGSKA (reference sequence). Deletions cut 1 base from V and 0 bases from J, with 10 bases between. The CDR3 sequence is CSARGPESSYEQYF. DNA of the CDR3: TGCAGTGCTAGAGGTCCGGAAAGCTCCTACGAGCAGTACTTC.

This clonotype was seen only a few times. The CDR3 DNA reads as TGTGCCAGCAGTCCCCCGGGACAGGGTTACAATGAGCAGTTCTTC. This sequence encodes CASSPPGQGYNEQFF. This chain connects TRBV6-1 to TRBJ2-1, with 9 bases fitting TRBD1. CDR1 and CDR2 from the germline V gene are MNHNS and SASEGT. J was trimmed by 4 bases and V by 5 bases; bases with no gene match: 6. CDR3 length: 15 amino acids.

CDR3: CASSLTPRTGGNYEQYF. The CDR3, as DNA: TGCGCCAGCAGCCTAACGCCGCGGACAGGGGGCAATTACGAGCAGTACTTC. V gene TRBV4-3 combines with J gene TRBJ2-7; 11 nucleotides match TRBD1. The V gene end was trimmed by 4 bases and the J gene end by 4 bases; junction bases not matched to a gene: 12. Germline V gives CDR1 LGHNA, CDR2 YSLEER. The CDR3 runs 17 residues.

The V call is TRBV5-6, the J call TRBJ2-5; 8 bases fit TRBD1. V gave up 4 bases and J gave up 5 bases; unmatched junction bases: 16. The CDR3 consists of 17 residues. CDR1 and CDR2 (germline): SGHDT, YYEEEE. The CDR3 coding sequence is TGTGCCAGCAGCCACACACAGGGGGGTAAGGCGTGGGAGACCCAGTACTTC. This sequence encodes CASSHTQGGKAWETQYF.

V and J are TRBV20-1 and TRBJ1-5, with 7 bases identical to TRBD1. V was pared by 3 bases and J by 3 bases, with 14 bases of the junction left unmatched. The CDR3 runs 17 residues. Germline assignment: CDR1 DFQATT and CDR2 SNEGSKA (reference sequence). The CDR3 is CSARDGTQGTANQPQHF. CDR3 sequence (DNA): TGCAGTGCTAGGGACGGAACACAGGGGACCGCCAATCAGCCCCAGCATTTT.

The V gene is TRBV19, the J gene TRBJ1-5, with D possibly TRBD1 on 6 matching bases. The CDR3 length is 16 residues. The V and J ends lost 7 bases and 0 bases respectively, with 16 bases between them. CDR1 is LNHDA and CDR2 is SQIVND in the germline V gene (reference sequence). For the CDR3, the DNA is TGTGCCAGTACTCCCTTGGGGGGCTATAGCAATCAGCCCCAGCATTTT. Translated: CASTPLGGYSNQPQHF.

This clonotype has ten or more counts. The V call is TRBV29-1, the J call TRBJ2-1, with 9 bases matching TRBD2. Looked up from germline, CDR1 is SQVTM and CDR2 is ANQGSEA. This CDR3 has 15 residues. V dropped 7 bases and J dropped 7; count of bases not matched to a gene: 14. CDR3 sequence: CSADHGGGAYNEQFF. The CDR3, as DNA: TGCAGCGCCGACCATGGCGGGGGGGCTTATAATGAGCAGTTCTTC.

This clonotype was seen a handful of times. This sequence joins TRBV20-1 and TRBJ2-6, with TRBD1 matching 11 bases. Trimming at V came to 1 base and at J to 0 bases, leaving 2 bases not matched to a gene. CDR3 size: 17 residues. Germline-derived CDR1 and CDR2 are DFQATT and SNEGSKA (reference sequence). The CDR3 nucleotides read TGCAGTGCTAGAGCCGGGACAGGGGGCTCTGGGGCCAACGTCCTGACTTTC. This encodes CSARAGTGGSGANVLTF.

This clonotype was counted ten times or more. The V call is TRBV5-1, the J call TRBJ1-5; D remains unclear. The ends were cut back, 0 bases at V and 4 bases at J, with 8 bases in the middle. CDR1 and CDR2 (germline): SGHRS, YFSETQ. The CDR3 runs 14 residues. This chain's CDR3 is CASSLDSPNQPQHF. The CDR3 bases are TGCGCCAGCAGCTTGGATTCGCCTAATCAGCCCCAGCATTTT. The entire variable domain, with the rest obtained from reference TRBV5-1 and TRBJ1-5, is as follows: KAGVTQTPRYLIKTRGQQVTLSCSPISGHRSVSWYQQTPGQGLQFLFEYFSETQRNKGNFPGRFSGRQFSNSRSEMNVSTLELGDSALYLCASSLDSPNQPQHFGDGTRLSIL.